Each of the 29 T cell receptor beta chains below was sequenced from the same sample in a study of post-analysis software for immune sequencing data. Study-level points and caveats: Comparison of patients with controls showed roughly five TRBV segments more frequent in patients, TRBV5-6, TRBV5-1 and TRBV20-1 among them.

The TCR beta cDNA libraries contained unique molecular identifiers. TCRdb reprocessed the PCR reads with MiXCR, giving one entry per CDR3 protein. Of about 770,000 distinct CDR3 sequences in the sample, around 46% were seen once. Their recognized antigens are unknown. The sequencing input was blood. These receptors all come from a girl under 18 with multiple sclerosis.

In its sample, this clonotype was seen a few times. J is TRBJ2-3 and V is TRBV11-2; 8 bases match TRBD2. Germline CDR1 and CDR2: SGHAT and FQNNGV. The CDR3 is made up of 18 amino acids. The J segment lost 2 bases and the V segment lost 1 base, leaving 11 bases of the junction unmatched. For the CDR3, the DNA is TGTGCCAGCAGCTTAGTAGGGACTAGTAGCGGGAACACAGATACGCAGTATTTT. Its translation is CASSLVGTSSGNTDTQYF.

This chain joins TRBV7-2 and TRBJ2-5; unclear D gene. V lost 7 bases and J lost 5, with 14 bases in between. The CDR3 runs 13 residues. Germline values: CDR1 SGHTA, CDR2 FQGNSA. The CDR3 sequence: CASTPVLGETQYF. The CDR3 DNA sequence: TGTGCCAGCACCCCGGTTCTCGGCGAGACCCAGTACTTC.

The V and J genes are TRBV20-1 and TRBJ1-4; no reliable D call. This CDR3 comprises 16 residues. Trimming took off 0 bases at V and 8 bases at J, with 19 bases between the two ends. Germline loops: CDR1 DFQATT, CDR2 SNEGSKA (reference sequence). The CDR3 loop is CSARDRRTGFVEKLFF. The CDR3 DNA reads as TGCAGTGCTAGAGACCGCCGGACGGGGTTCGTGGAAAAACTGTTTTTT.

The rearrangement joins TRBV20-1 to TRBJ2-4, with D unresolved. The J call may be wrong; the DNA end is better matched by TRBJ2-5. CDR1 DFQATT and CDR2 SNEGSKA come from the germline V gene (reference sequence). The CDR3 is made up of 18 amino acids. DNA of the CDR3: TGCAGTGCTAGAGATGGCTCCTACCGCGACGTACGACAAGAGACCCAGTACTTC. It yields the protein CSARDGSYRDVRQETQYF.

V is TRBV20-1 and J is TRBJ2-7; 12 bases map to TRBD2. This CDR3 is 12 amino acids long. Unmatched junction bases numbered 3, after V lost 6 bases and J lost 6 bases. Germline CDR1 DFQATT, CDR2 SNEGSKA (reference sequence). The CDR3 loop is CSAGLAGTEQYF. The CDR3 bases are TGCAGTGCAGGACTAGCGGGGACCGAGCAGTACTTC.

This clonotype has a handful of counts. The chain combines TRBV9 with TRBJ1-1; 8 bases line up with TRBD1. From germline, CDR1 is SGDLS and CDR2 YYNGEE. The junction had 3 bases not matched to a gene; V was cut back by 4 bases and J by 4 bases. CDR3 length: 13 residues. Written as DNA, the CDR3 is TGTGCCAGCAGCCCTGACAGGGGCACTGAAGCTTTCTTT. Amino acids: CASSPDRGTEAFF.

This chain uses TRBV28 with TRBJ2-3; TRBD2 agrees at 8 bases. The CDR3 loop spans 17 amino acids. CDR1 is MDHEN, CDR2 SYDVKM, per germline. With V trimmed by 5 bases and J by 1 base, 11 bases remained unmatched. This CDR3 reads CASSPTNGLAGTDTQYF. CDR3 bases: TGTGCCAGCAGTCCTACGAACGGACTAGCCGGCACAGATACGCAGTATTTT.

Here the CDR3 DNA reads TGTGCTAGTGGTTTGGTAGAAGGGACAGCGAACCTCTACGAGCAGTACTTC. It translates to CASGLVEGTANLYEQYF. The chain links TRBV12-5 to TRBJ2-7, with 7 nucleotides matching TRBD1. Germline CDR1 LGHNT, CDR2 FRNRAP. The V segment lost 0 bases and the J segment 3 bases; nucleotides outside the gene matches: 11. This CDR3 comprises 17 residues.

Details on this clonotype: An end of the junction does not agree with germline; a read error may underlie this. This chain joins TRBV29-1 and TRBJ2-4; perhaps TRBD1 as D (7 bases). CDR3 length equals 12 residues. Germline CDR1 reads SQVTM; CDR2 reads ANQGSEA. The chain's CDR3 is CSVVPAGGIPYF. For the CDR3, the DNA is TGCAGCGTTGTACCGGCAGGGGGGATTCCGTACTTC. The full variable domain, with the rest looked up from reference TRBV29-1 and TRBJ2-4, is SAVISQKPSRDICQRGTSLTIQCQVDSQVTMMFWYRQQPGQSLTLIATANQGSEATYESGFVIDKFPISRPNLTFSTLTVSNMSPEDSSIYLCSVVPAGGIPYFGAGTRLSVL.

Details on this clonotype: One junction end does not reproduce the germline sequence, and a read error may be involved. This sequence joins TRBV10-2 and TRBJ2-5; TRBD2 matches at 14 bases. This CDR3 spans 15 amino acids. Germline V CDR1 and CDR2: WSHSY, SAAADI. CDR3 in amino acids: CAGRPGLAGVETQYF. The CDR3 nucleotides are TGCGCCGGCAGGCCGGGACTAGCGGGAGTTGAGACCCAGTACTTC.

Comment on this clonotype: The limits of the CDR3 on the DNA are not certain, so only TCRdb's listed CDR3 is given. This rearrangement joins TRBV28 to TRBJ2-5; TRBD2, the D gene given by the table, was not confirmed from the DNA. The CDR3 spans 19 amino acids, including both terminal residues. Germline V gene lookup returns CDR1 MDHEN and CDR2 SYDVKM. The CDR3 reads CASSTSGLAANHTKYEQYF.

The J gene is TRBJ1-2, the V gene TRBV12-3 or TRBV12-4; weak D call: TRBD1 (6 bases). The CDR3 totals 14 residues. Trimming stripped 5 bases from V and 4 bases from J, with 14 bases between. DNA of the CDR3: TGTGCCAGCAGTCCAGGGGCCCGGGGCTATGGCTACACCTTC. Amino acid sequence: CASSPGARGYGYTF.

This clonotype was seen only a few times. The chain's CDR3 is CATSDAGNFQEQFF. The CDR3 DNA reads as TGTGCCACCAGTGATGCGGGTAACTTCCAGGAGCAGTTCTTC. The chain links TRBV24-1 to TRBJ2-1; TRBD2 is a possible D gene (5 bases). Germline CDR1 KGHDR, CDR2 SFDVKD. V lost 3 bases and J lost 10, with 15 bases in between. CDR3 size: 14 residues.

The V and J genes are TRBV28 and TRBJ2-7; possibly TRBD1 for D (6 bases). The V and J ends lost 5 bases and 3 bases respectively, with 11 bases between them. Looked up from germline, CDR1 is MDHEN and CDR2 is SYDVKM. The CDR3 totals 13 residues. This CDR3 is CASSAGVLYEQYF. The CDR3 nucleotides are TGTGCCAGCAGTGCAGGGGTGCTCTACGAGCAGTACTTC.

This chain joins TRBV3-1 and TRBJ1-6, with D perhaps TRBD1 (5 bases). The length of the CDR3 is 16 residues. V was cut by 0 bases and J by 10 bases, with 16 bases left in between. CDR1 is LGHDT, CDR2 YNNKEL, per germline (reference sequence). CDR3 sequence: CASSQDFRATVSPLHF. The CDR3 DNA follows: TGTGCCAGCAGCCAAGACTTCAGGGCCACTGTCTCACCCCTCCACTTT.

This clonotype was seen more than once but under ten times. This rearrangement joins TRBV20-1 to TRBJ2-6; either TRBD1 or TRBD2 may fit D (5 bases each). This CDR3 contains 13 residues. Trimming cost V 5 bases and J 2 bases, with 7 bases left between them. The germline V gene encodes CDR1 DFQATT and CDR2 SNEGSKA (reference sequence). The CDR3, as DNA: TGCAGTGCTCCGGGGCCTGGGGCCAACGTCCTGACTTTC. This gives the protein CSAPGPGANVLTF.

The V gene is TRBV25-1, the J gene TRBJ2-2, with D hard to call. Germline V lookup: CDR1 MGHDK, CDR2 SYGVNS. This CDR3 spans 13 amino acids. The germline V and J ends were trimmed by 1 base and 6 bases, with 6 bases remaining between them. The CDR3 is CASSEFLAGELFF. CDR3 sequence (DNA): TGTGCCAGCAGTGAATTTCTGGCCGGGGAGCTGTTTTTT.

The chain uses TRBV29-1 and TRBJ1-1; D unresolved. This CDR3 spans 12 amino acids. Germline CDR1 and CDR2: SQVTM and ANQGSEA. V was trimmed by 7 bases and J by 0 bases, leaving 9 bases between them. The CDR3 spells CSADTLNTEAFF. The DNA of the CDR3 is TGCAGCGCTGACACACTGAACACTGAAGCTTTCTTT.

The chain links TRBV5-5 to TRBJ2-6, with D possibly TRBD1 on 6 matching bases. V dropped 4 bases and J dropped 4 bases, with 12 bases sitting between them. Germline CDR1 reads SGHKS; CDR2 reads YYEKEE (reference sequence). CDR3 length: 15 residues. CDR3 amino acids: CASSNTGYGANVLTF. DNA of the CDR3: TGTGCCAGCAGCAATACAGGGTACGGGGCCAACGTCCTGACTTTC.

J is TRBJ2-6 and V is TRBV7-6; maybe TRBD2 (5 bases). V lost 4 bases, J lost 2 bases, and 12 bases lay in between. The CDR3 sequence is 16 residues long. Germline V gives CDR1 SGHVS, CDR2 FNYEAQ. CDR3 residues: CASSSIRGTGANVLTF. The DNA for the CDR3 is TGTGCCAGCAGCTCAATCCGAGGGACTGGGGCCAACGTCCTGACTTTC.

The V call is TRBV20-1, the J call TRBJ2-1; D assignment may be TRBD1 or TRBD2 (6 bases each). The CDR3 extends over 15 amino acids. Germline assignment: CDR1 DFQATT and CDR2 SNEGSKA (reference sequence). The V and J ends lost 2 bases and 3 bases respectively, with 14 bases between them. The CDR3 reads CSARLRGLYYNEQFF. CDR3 coding DNA: TGCAGTGCTAGACTCAGGGGACTTTACTACAATGAGCAGTTCTTC.

The chain employs TRBV19 and TRBJ1-1, with 7 bases lining up with TRBD1. V shed 5 bases, J shed 3 bases, and the junction held 9 bases outside the gene matches. Germline values: CDR1 LNHDA, CDR2 SQIVND (reference sequence). The CDR3 is made up of 15 amino acids. CDR3 sequence (DNA): TGTGCCAGTAGTGGAAGACAGGGTGGGGACACTGAAGCTTTCTTT. Amino acids: CASSGRQGGDTEAFF.

The chain couples TRBV20-1 to TRBJ2-1; D might be TRBD2 (5 bases). V was pared by 3 bases and J by 15 bases, with 18 bases between. Looked up from germline, CDR1 is DFQATT and CDR2 is SNEGSKA (reference sequence). CDR3 length: 12 residues. The CDR3 sequence: CSASRSSGSGFF. In DNA form, the CDR3 reads TGCAGTGCTAGCCGCTCGTCGGGGAGCGGGTTCTTC.

This clonotype came up a few times. The rearrangement joins TRBV7-2 to TRBJ2-3, with D unresolved. CDR1 and CDR2 from the germline V gene are SGHTA and FQGNSA. Trimming removed 3 bases at V and 1 base at J, with 5 bases between. The CDR3 contains 13 residues. CDR3 amino acids: CASSFTRTDTQYF. In DNA form, the CDR3 reads TGTGCCAGCAGCTTCACCCGCACAGATACGCAGTATTTT.

The V call is TRBV12-3 or TRBV12-4, the J call TRBJ2-3, with D tentatively TRBD1 (6 bases). V was pared by 4 bases and J by 0 bases, with 14 bases between. There are 16 residues in the CDR3. The CDR3 region is CASSSPGTQSTDTQYF. The CDR3 DNA follows: TGTGCCAGCAGTTCCCCGGGGACACAAAGCACAGATACGCAGTATTTT.

This clonotype was recorded only once. The chain joins TRBV30 to TRBJ2-4; D is unclear. The end of the DNA aligns better with TRBJ2-7, so the J call may be wrong. The length of the CDR3 is 11 residues. Looked up from germline, CDR1 is GTSNPN and CDR2 is SVGIG (reference sequence). The chain's CDR3 is CAWEALSEQYF. CDR3 DNA: TGTGCCTGGGAAGCGCTTTCCGAGCAGTACTTC.

This clonotype was picked up a small number of times. The genes are TRBV6-1 and TRBJ1-1; D not resolved. The V gene lost 6 bases and the J gene lost 6 bases, with 14 bases spanning the gap. The CDR3 spans 13 residues. Germline CDR1 and CDR2: MNHNS and SASEGT. As DNA, the CDR3 is TGTGCCAGCAGCTCCCGGATCGGGGCTGAAGCTTTCTTT. This gives the protein CASSSRIGAEAFF.

The V gene is TRBV5-1, the J gene TRBJ2-5, with D perhaps TRBD1 or TRBD2 (5 bases each). Germline CDR1 and CDR2: SGHRS and YFSETQ. With 4 bases removed from V and 3 bases from J, the gap between germline ends came to 13 bases. The CDR3 runs 14 residues. CDR3 residues: CASSVRQREETQYF. Here the CDR3 DNA reads TGCGCCAGCAGCGTCCGACAGAGGGAAGAGACCCAGTACTTC.

V is TRBV7-2 and J is TRBJ1-1, with D possibly being TRBD1 (5 bases). Trimming cost V 5 bases and J 4 bases, with 14 bases left between them. This CDR3 has 14 amino acids. Germline CDR1 SGHTA, CDR2 FQGNSA. CDR3 protein: CASSHRLGSTEAFF. In DNA, the CDR3 is TGTGCCAGCAGCCACAGGTTGGGGTCCACTGAAGCTTTCTTT.